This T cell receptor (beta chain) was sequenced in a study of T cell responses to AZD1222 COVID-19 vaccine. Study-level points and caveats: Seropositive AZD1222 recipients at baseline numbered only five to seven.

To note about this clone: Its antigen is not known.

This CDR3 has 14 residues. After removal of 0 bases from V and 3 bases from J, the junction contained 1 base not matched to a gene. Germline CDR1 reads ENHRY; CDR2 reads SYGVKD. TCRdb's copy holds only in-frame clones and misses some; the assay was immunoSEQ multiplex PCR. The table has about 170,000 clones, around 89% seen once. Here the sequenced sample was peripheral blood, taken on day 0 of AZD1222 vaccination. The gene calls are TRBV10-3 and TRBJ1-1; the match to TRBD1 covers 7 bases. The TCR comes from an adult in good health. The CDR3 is CAISESRGDTEAFF. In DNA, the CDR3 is TGTGCCATCAGTGAGTCCAGGGGGGACACTGAAGCTTTCTTT.